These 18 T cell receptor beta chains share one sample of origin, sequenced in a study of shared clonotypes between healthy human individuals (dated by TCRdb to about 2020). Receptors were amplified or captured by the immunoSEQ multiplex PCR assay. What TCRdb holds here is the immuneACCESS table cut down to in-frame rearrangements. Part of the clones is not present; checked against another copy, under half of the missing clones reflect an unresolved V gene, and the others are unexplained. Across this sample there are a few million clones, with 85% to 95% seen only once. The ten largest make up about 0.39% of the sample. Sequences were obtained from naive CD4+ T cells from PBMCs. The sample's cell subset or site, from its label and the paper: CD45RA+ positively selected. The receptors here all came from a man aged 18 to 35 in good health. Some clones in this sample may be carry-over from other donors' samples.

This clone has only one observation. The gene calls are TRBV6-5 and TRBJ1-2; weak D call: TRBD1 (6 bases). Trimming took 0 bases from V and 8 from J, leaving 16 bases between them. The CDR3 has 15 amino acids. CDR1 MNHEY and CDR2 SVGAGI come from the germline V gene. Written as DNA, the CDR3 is TGTGCCAGCAGTTACTCCCCACGGGGGCCGGGCGGCTACACCTTC. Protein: CASSYSPRGPGGYTF.

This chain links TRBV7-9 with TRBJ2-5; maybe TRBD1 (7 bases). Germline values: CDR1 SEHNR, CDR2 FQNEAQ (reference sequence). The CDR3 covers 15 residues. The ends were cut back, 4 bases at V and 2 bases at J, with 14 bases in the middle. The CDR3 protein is CASSSGGQPQETQYF. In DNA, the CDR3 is TGTGCCAGCAGCTCCGGGGGACAGCCACAAGAGACCCAGTACTTC. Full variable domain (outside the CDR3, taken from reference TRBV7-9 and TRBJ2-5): DTGVSQNPRHKITKRGQNVTFRCDPISEHNRLYWYRQTLGQGPEFLTYFQNEAQLEKSRLLSDRFSAERPKGSFSTLEIQRTEQGDSAMYLCASSSGGQPQETQYFGPGTRLLVL.

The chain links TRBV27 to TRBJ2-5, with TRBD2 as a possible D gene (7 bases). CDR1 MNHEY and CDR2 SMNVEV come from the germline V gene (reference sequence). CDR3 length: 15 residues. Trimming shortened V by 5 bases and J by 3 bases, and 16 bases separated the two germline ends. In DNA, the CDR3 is TGTGCCAGCAGTGGACTAGGGGGAGGGGAAGAGACCCAGTACTTC. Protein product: CASSGLGGGEETQYF.

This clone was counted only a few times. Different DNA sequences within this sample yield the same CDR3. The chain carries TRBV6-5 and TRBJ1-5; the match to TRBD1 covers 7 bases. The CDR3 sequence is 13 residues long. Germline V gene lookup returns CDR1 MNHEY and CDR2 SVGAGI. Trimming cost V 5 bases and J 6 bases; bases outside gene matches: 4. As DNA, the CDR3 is TGTGCCAGCAGTGACAGGGTCGGTCAGCCCCAGCATTTT. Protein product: CASSDRVGQPQHF.

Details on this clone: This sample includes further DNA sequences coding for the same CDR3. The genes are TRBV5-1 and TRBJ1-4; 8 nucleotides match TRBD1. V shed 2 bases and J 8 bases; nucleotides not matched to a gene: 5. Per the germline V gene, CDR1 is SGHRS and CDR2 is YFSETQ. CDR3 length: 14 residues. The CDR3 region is CASSFQGAGEKLFF. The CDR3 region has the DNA TGCGCCAGCAGCTTCCAGGGGGCTGGGGAAAAACTGTTTTTT.

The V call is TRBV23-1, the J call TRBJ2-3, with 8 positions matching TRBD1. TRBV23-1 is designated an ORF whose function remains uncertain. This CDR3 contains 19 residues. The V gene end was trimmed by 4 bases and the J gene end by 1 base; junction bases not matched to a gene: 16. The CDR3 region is CASSPPKTGVPSGTDTQYF. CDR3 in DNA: TGCGCCAGCAGTCCCCCGAAGACAGGGGTTCCTAGTGGCACAGATACGCAGTATTTT.

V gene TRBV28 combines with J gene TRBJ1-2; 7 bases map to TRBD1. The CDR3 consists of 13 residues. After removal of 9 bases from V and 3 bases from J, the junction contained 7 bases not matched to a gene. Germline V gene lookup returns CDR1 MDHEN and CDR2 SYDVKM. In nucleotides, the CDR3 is TGTGCCAGTACCTACAGGGGCCACTATGGCTACACCTTC. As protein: CASTYRGHYGYTF.

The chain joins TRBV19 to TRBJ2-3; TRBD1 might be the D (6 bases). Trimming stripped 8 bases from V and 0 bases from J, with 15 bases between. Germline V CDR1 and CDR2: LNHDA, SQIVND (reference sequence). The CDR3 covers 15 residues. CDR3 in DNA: TGTGCCAGTGCGGACAGAGCTTATAGCACAGATACGCAGTATTTT. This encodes CASADRAYSTDTQYF.

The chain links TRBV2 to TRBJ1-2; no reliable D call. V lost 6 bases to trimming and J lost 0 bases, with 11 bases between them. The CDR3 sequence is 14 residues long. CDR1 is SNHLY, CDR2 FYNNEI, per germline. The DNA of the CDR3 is TGTGCCAGCAGGCAAGAGTCCACTAACTATGGCTACACCTTC. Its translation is CASRQESTNYGYTF.

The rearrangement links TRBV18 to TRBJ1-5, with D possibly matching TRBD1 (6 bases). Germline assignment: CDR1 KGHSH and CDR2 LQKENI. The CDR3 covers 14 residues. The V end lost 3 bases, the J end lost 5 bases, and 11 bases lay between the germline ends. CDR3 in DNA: TGTGCCAGCTCACCCGGGGGCACCGATCAGCCCCAGCATTTT. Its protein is CASSPGGTDQPQHF.

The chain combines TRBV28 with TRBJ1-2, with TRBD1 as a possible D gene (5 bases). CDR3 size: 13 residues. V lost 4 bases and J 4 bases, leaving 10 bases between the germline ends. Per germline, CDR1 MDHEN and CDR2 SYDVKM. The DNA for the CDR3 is TGTGCCAGCAGTTACCGGGACGGCTATGGCTACACCTTC. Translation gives CASSYRDGYGYTF.

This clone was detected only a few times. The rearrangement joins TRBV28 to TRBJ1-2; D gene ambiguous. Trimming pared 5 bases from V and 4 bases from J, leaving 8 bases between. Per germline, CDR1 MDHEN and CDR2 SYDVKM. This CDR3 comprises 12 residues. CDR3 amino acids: CASSTATYGYTF. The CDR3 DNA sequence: TGTGCCAGCAGTACAGCGACCTATGGCTACACCTTC.

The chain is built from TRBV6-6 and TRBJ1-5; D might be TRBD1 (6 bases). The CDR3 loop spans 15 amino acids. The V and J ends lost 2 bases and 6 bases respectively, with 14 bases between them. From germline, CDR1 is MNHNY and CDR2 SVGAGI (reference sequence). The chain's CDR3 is CASSYRQAGGQPQHF. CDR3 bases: TGTGCCAGCAGTTACAGACAGGCCGGGGGTCAGCCCCAGCATTTT.

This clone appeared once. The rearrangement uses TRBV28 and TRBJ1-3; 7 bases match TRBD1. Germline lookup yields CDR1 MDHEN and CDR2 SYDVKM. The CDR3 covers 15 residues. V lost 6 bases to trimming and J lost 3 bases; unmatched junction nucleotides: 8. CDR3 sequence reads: CASRGQLVRGNTIYF. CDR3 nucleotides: TGTGCCAGCAGGGGACAGTTGGTGCGTGGAAACACCATATATTTT.

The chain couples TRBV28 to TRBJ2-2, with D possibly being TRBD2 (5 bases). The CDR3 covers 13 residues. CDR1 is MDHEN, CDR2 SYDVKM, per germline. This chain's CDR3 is CASDGVTPGELFF. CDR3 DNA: TGTGCTTCGGACGGGGTTACTCCCGGGGAGCTGTTTTTT.

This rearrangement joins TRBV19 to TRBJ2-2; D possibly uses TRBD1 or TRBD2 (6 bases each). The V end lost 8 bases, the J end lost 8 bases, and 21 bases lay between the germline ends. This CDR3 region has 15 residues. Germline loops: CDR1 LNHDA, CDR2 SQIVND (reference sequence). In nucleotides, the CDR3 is TGTGCCAGTCTAGGGGGGAACAGGAGAAGTGGGGAGCTGTTTTTT. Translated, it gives CASLGGNRRSGELFF.

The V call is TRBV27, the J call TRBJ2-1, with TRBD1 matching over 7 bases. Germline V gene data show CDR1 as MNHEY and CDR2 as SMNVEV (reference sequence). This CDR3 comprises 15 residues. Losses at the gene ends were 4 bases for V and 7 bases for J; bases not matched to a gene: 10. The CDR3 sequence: CASSSPAKQGNEQFF. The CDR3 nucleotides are TGTGCCAGCAGTTCGCCCGCCAAACAGGGGAATGAGCAGTTCTTC.

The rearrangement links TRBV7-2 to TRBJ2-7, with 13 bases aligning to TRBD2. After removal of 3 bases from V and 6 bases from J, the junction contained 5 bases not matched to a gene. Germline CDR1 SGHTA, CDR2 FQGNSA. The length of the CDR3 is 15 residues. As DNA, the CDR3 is TGTGCCAGCAGCTTTGGACTAGCGGGAGCCCTCGAGCAGTACTTC. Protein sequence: CASSFGLAGALEQYF.